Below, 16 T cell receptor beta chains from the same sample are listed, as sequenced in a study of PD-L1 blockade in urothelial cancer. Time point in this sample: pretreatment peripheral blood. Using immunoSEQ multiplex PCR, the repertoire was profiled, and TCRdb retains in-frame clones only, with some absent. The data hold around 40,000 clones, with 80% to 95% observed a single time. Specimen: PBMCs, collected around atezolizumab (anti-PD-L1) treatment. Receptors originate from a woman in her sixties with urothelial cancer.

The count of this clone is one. The CDR3: CASSRRGHNEQFF. CDR3 coding DNA: TGTGCCAGCAGCCGCAGGGGGCATAATGAGCAGTTCTTC. This rearrangement joins TRBV6-5 to TRBJ2-1, with 8 nucleotides matching TRBD1. The CDR3 loop spans 13 amino acids. Germline assignment: CDR1 MNHEY and CDR2 SVGAGI. Trimming took 6 bases from V and 7 from J; bases not matched to a gene: 5.

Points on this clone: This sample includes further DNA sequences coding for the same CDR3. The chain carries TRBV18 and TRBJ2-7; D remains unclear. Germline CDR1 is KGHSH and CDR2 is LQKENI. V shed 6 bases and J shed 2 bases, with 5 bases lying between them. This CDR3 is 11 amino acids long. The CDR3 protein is CASSSTYEQYF. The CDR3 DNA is TGTGCCAGCTCGTCTACCTACGAGCAGTACTTC.

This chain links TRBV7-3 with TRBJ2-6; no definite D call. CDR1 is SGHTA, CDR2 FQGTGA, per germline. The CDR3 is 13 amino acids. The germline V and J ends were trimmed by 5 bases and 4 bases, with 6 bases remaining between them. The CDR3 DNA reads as TGTGCCAGCAGCCAAGCCGGGGCCAACGTCCTGACTTTC. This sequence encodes CASSQAGANVLTF. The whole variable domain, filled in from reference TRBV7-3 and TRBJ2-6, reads GAGVSQTPSNKVTEKGKYVELRCDPISGHTALYWYRQSLGQGPEFLIYFQGTGAADDSGLPNDRFFAVRPEGSVSTLKIQRTERGDSAVYLCASSQAGANVLTFGAGSRLTVL.

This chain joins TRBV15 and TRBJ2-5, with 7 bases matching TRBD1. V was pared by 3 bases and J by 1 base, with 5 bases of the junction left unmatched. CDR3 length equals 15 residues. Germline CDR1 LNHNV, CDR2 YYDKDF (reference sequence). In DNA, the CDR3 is TGTGCCACCAGCAGGAGGACAGGCCGCCAAGAGACCCAGTACTTC. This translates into CATSRRTGRQETQYF.

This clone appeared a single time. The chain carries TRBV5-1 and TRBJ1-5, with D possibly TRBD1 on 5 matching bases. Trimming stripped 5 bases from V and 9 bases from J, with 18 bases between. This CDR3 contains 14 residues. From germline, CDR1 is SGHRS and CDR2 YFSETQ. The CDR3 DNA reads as TGCGCCAGCAGTCGGGACGGGACTAAGGGGCCCCAGCATTTT. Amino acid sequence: CASSRDGTKGPQHF.

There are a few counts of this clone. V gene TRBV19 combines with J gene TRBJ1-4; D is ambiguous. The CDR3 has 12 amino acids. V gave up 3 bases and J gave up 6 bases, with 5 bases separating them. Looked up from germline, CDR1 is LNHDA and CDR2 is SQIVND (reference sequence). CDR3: CASSIPYEKLFF. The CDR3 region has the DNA TGTGCCAGTAGTATCCCTTATGAAAAACTGTTTTTT.

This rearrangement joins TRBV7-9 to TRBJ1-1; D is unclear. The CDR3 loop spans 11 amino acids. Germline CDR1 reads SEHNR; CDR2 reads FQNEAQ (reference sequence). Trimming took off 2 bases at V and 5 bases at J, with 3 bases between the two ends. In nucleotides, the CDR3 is TGTGCCAGCAGCTTACGTACTGAAGCTTTCTTT. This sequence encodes CASSLRTEAFF.

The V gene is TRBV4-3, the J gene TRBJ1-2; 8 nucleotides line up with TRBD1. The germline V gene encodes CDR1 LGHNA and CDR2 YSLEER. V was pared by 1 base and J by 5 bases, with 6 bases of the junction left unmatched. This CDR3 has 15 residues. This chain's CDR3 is CASSQGDRRLYGYTF. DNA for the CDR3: TGCGCCAGCAGCCAAGGGGACAGGCGACTTTATGGCTACACCTTC.

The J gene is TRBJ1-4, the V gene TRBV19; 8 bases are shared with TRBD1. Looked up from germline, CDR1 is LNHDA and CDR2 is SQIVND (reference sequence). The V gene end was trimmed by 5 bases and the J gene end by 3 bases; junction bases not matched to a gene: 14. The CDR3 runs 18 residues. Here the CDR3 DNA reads TGTGCCAGTAGTCCGTGGACAGGGACGACGCGGGCTAATGAAAAACTGTTTTTT. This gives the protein CASSPWTGTTRANEKLFF.

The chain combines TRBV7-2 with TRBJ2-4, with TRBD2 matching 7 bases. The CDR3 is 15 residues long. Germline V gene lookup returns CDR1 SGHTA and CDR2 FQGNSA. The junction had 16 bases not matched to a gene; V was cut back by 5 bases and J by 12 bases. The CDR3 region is CASSPSASAGGGQYF. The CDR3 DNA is TGTGCCAGCAGCCCCTCAGCGTCGGCGGGCGGGGGTCAGTACTTC.

CDR3 in amino acids: CASSSDSLLAKNIQYF. The CDR3 DNA follows: TGTGCCAGCAGCTCTGACTCCTTGCTGGCCAAAAACATTCAGTACTTC. The V call is TRBV7-9, the J call TRBJ2-4; D gene unclear. This CDR3 is 16 amino acids long. Germline lookup yields CDR1 SEHNR and CDR2 FQNEAQ (reference sequence). Trimming took 4 bases from V and 1 from J, leaving 14 bases between them.

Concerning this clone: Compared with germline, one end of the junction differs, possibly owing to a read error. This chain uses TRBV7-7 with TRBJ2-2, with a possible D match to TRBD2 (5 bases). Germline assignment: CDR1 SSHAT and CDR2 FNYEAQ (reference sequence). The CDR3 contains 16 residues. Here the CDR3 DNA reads TGTGCTAGCAGCCTTTTGAGCGGCGTGGTCACCGGGGAGCTGTTTTTT. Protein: CASSLLSGVVTGELFF.

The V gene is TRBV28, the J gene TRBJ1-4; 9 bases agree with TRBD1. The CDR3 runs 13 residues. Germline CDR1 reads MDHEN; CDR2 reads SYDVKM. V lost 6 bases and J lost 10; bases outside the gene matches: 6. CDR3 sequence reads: CASRVTGGRKLFF. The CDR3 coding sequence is TGTGCCAGCAGAGTGACAGGGGGTCGAAAACTGTTTTTT.

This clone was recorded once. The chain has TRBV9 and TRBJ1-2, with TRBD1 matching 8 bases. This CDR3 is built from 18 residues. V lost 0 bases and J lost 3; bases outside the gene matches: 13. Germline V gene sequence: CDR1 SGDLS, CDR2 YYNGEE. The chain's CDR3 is CASSVETGVTRNHYGYTF. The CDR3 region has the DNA TGTGCCAGCAGCGTAGAGACAGGGGTCACGCGAAACCACTATGGCTACACCTTC. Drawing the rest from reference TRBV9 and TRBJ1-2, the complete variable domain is DSGVTQTPKHLITATGQRVTLRCSPRSGDLSVYWYQQSLDQGLQFLIQYYNGEERAKGNILERFSAQQFPDLHSELNLSSLELGDSALYFCASSVETGVTRNHYGYTFGSGTRLTVV.

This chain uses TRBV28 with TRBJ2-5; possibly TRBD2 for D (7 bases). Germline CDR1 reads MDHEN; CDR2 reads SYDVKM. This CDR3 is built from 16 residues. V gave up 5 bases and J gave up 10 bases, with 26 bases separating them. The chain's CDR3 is CASSPGGAGVGVDQYF. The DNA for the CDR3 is TGTGCCAGCAGTCCGGGGGGTGCAGGGGTAGGGGTGGACCAGTACTTC.

Here the CDR3 DNA reads TGTGCCAGCAGCCTGAGGCAGGGAGGGACTGAAGCTTTCTTT. Protein: CASSLRQGGTEAFF. J is TRBJ1-1 and V is TRBV28, with D perhaps matching TRBD1 (5 bases). V gave up 6 bases and J gave up 5 bases, with 16 bases separating them. The CDR3 is 14 residues long. CDR1 and CDR2 from the germline V gene are MDHEN and SYDVKM.